The 31 T cell receptor beta chains presented below share a single source sample, sequenced in a study of T cell changes during pregnancy in multiple sclerosis. The data were produced by immunoSEQ multiplex PCR, yet TCRdb's version contains in-frame clones alone and is incomplete. The sample includes some 99,000 clones, approximately 94% of them seen just once. This sample comprised peripheral blood, obtained after pregnancy. The receptors derive from a female donor with multiple sclerosis, enrolled in a pregnancy study.

This rearrangement joins TRBV27 to TRBJ2-1; 9 bases map to TRBD1. V lost 7 bases and J lost 7; bases outside the gene matches: 14. The CDR3 consists of 16 residues. The germline gives CDR1 MNHEY, CDR2 SMNVEV (reference sequence). The CDR3 DNA follows: TGTGCCAGCATGCCACGGGGGACAGGGAAATGGAATGAGCAGTTCTTC. Protein product: CASMPRGTGKWNEQFF.

The chain is built from TRBV19 and TRBJ2-7; 8 bases agree with TRBD1. The CDR3 extends over 16 amino acids. The germline gives CDR1 LNHDA, CDR2 SQIVND (reference sequence). V lost 3 bases and J lost 4; bases outside the gene matches: 11. As DNA, the CDR3 is TGTGCCAGTAGTATTTCGGCGACAGGGGATCTTTACGAGCAGTACTTC. Translation: CASSISATGDLYEQYF. The full variable domain, in which reference TRBV19 and TRBJ2-7 provide the parts outside the CDR3, is DGGITQSPKYLFRKEGQNVTLSCEQNLNHDAMYWYRQDPGQGLRLIYYSQIVNDFQKGDIAEGYSVSREKKESFPLTVTSAQKNPTAFYLCASSISATGDLYEQYFGPGTRLTVT.

V usage is TRBV7-9 and J usage is TRBJ2-1; D possibly corresponds to TRBD1 (6 bases). The V and J ends lost 5 bases and 0 bases respectively, with 14 bases between them. The V gene's germline CDR1 is SEHNR and CDR2 FQNEAQ (reference sequence). CDR3 length equals 16 residues. CDR3 in DNA: TGTGCCAGCAGCCCGCAAACAGGGAGCTCCTACAATGAGCAGTTCTTC. Translation: CASSPQTGSSYNEQFF.

The CDR3 loop is CASSESRGLNTEAFF. CDR3 coding DNA: TGTGCCAGCAGTGAATCCAGGGGGCTGAACACTGAAGCTTTCTTT. This rearrangement joins TRBV2 to TRBJ1-1; the match to TRBD1 covers 8 bases. This CDR3 is built from 15 residues. From germline, CDR1 is SNHLY and CDR2 FYNNEI. V shed 2 bases and J 0 bases; nucleotides not matched to a gene: 2.

The chain combines TRBV19 with TRBJ2-2, with 7 bases lining up with TRBD1. The CDR3 runs to 16 residues. The junction had 6 bases not matched to a gene; V was cut back by 4 bases and J by 1 base. The germline V gene has CDR1 LNHDA and CDR2 SQIVND (reference sequence). The CDR3 here is CASSSRQGVNTGELFF. The CDR3 nucleotides read TGTGCCAGTAGTAGTCGACAGGGTGTGAACACCGGGGAGCTGTTTTTT. The variable domain in full, with the rest retrieved from reference TRBV19 and TRBJ2-2, is DGGITQSPKYLFRKEGQNVTLSCEQNLNHDAMYWYRQDPGQGLRLIYYSQIVNDFQKGDIAEGYSVSREKKESFPLTVTSAQKNPTAFYLCASSSRQGVNTGELFFGEGSRLTVL.

The genes are TRBV27 and TRBJ2-7, with a possible D match to TRBD2 (6 bases). V was trimmed by 2 bases and J by 4 bases, leaving 12 bases between them. Looked up from germline, CDR1 is MNHEY and CDR2 is SMNVEV (reference sequence). This CDR3 spans 14 amino acids. The CDR3 DNA follows: TGTGCCAGCAGTTTACGGCGGGACGGGTACGAGCAGTACTTC. Its translation is CASSLRRDGYEQYF.

This chain uses TRBV7-3 with TRBJ2-3, with TRBD2 identical over 10 bases. The CDR3 loop spans 15 amino acids. Germline V CDR1 and CDR2: SGHTA, FQGTGA. V shed 4 bases, J shed 2 bases, and the junction held 3 bases outside the gene matches. CDR3 region: CASSSSGSVTDTQYF. The CDR3 DNA reads TGTGCCAGCAGCTCTAGCGGGAGTGTCACAGATACGCAGTATTTT.

This sequence joins TRBV15 and TRBJ1-1, with 8 nucleotides matching TRBD1. The V segment lost 0 bases and the J segment 7 bases; nucleotides outside the gene matches: 7. CDR3 size: 15 residues. Germline loops: CDR1 LNHNV, CDR2 YYDKDF (reference sequence). The CDR3 nucleotides are TGTGCCACCAGCAGAGATCTACAGGGGGGGATTGAAGCTTTCTTT. Its protein product is CATSRDLQGGIEAFF.

V and J are TRBV6-5 and TRBJ2-7; D gene ambiguous. Germline V CDR1 and CDR2: MNHEY, SVGAGI. The CDR3 contains 14 residues. Trimming cost V 0 bases and J 7 bases, with 13 bases left between them. The CDR3: CASSYSLRVGEQYF. The CDR3 coding sequence is TGTGCCAGCAGTTACTCTCTCCGGGTCGGAGAGCAGTACTTC.

The chain couples TRBV5-8 to TRBJ2-5; D is possibly TRBD2 (6 bases). The V and J ends lost 4 bases and 2 bases respectively, with 12 bases between them. The CDR3 is 14 amino acids. Germline CDR1 SGHTS, CDR2 YDEGEE. The CDR3 sequence: CASSLGTSQETQYF. CDR3 DNA sequence: TGTGCCAGCAGCCTCGGGACTTCTCAAGAGACCCAGTACTTC.

This chain connects TRBV4-1 to TRBJ1-1; D is unclear. Trimming took 5 bases from V and 4 from J, leaving 8 bases between them. The CDR3 is 12 residues long. The germline V gene encodes CDR1 MGHRA and CDR2 YSYEKL. CDR3 amino acids: CASSTHSTEAFF. In nucleotides, the CDR3 is TGCGCCAGCAGCACCCACAGCACTGAAGCTTTCTTT.

CDR3: CASSSRDTQYF. Here the CDR3 DNA reads TGTGCCAGCAGCTCCCGAGATACGCAGTATTTT. This chain links TRBV11-2 with TRBJ2-3; D is uncertain. The germline V and J ends were trimmed by 4 bases and 5 bases, with 4 bases remaining between them. This CDR3 has 11 amino acids. Germline CDR1 SGHAT, CDR2 FQNNGV. The full variable domain, completed using reference TRBV11-2 and TRBJ2-3, is EAGVAQSPRYKIIEKRQSVAFWCNPISGHATLYWYQQILGQGPKLLIQFQNNGVVDDSQLPKDRFSAERLKGVDSTLKIQPAKLEDSAVYLCASSSRDTQYFGPGTRLTVL.

The chain uses TRBV2 and TRBJ2-1, with D perhaps TRBD2 (5 bases). V was clipped by 6 bases and J by 0 bases, with 15 bases between them. Germline-derived CDR1 and CDR2 are SNHLY and FYNNEI. The CDR3 loop spans 16 amino acids. CDR3: CASSVGLAGSYNEQFF. CDR3 nucleotides: TGTGCCAGCAGCGTCGGACTCGCCGGCTCCTACAATGAGCAGTTCTTC.

The table lists this clone with a count of one. The V call is TRBV11-3, the J call TRBJ2-5, with a tentative D call TRBD2 (6 bases). CDR3 size: 17 residues. Looked up from germline, CDR1 is SGHNT and CDR2 is YENEEA. Trimming removed 1 base at V and 2 bases at J, with 17 bases between. Here the CDR3 reads CASSLVGDGGGQETQYF. The DNA for the CDR3 is TGTGCCAGCAGCTTAGTAGGGGACGGCGGAGGGCAAGAGACCCAGTACTTC.

The chain uses TRBV6-7 and TRBJ2-2; no clear D. TRBV6-7 is an ORF; its function is uncertain. The V gene lost 6 bases and the J gene lost 2 bases, with 4 bases spanning the gap. The CDR3 sequence is 12 residues long. The CDR3 loop reads CASSQNTGELFF. The CDR3 nucleotides are TGTGCCAGCAGCCAAAACACCGGGGAGCTGTTTTTT.

V usage is TRBV5-8 and J usage is TRBJ1-1; maybe TRBD1 (5 bases). Germline assignment: CDR1 SGHTS and CDR2 YDEGEE. This CDR3 is 15 amino acids long. V shed 1 base and J shed 1 base, with 11 bases lying between them. For the CDR3, the DNA is TGTGCCAGCAGCTTGTATGGGGGGACGAACACTGAAGCTTTCTTT. Encoded protein: CASSLYGGTNTEAFF. Based on the CDR3 plus reference TRBV5-8 and TRBJ1-1, the full variable domain is EAGVTQSPTHLIKTRGQQATLRCSPISGHTSVYWYQQALGLGLQFLLWYDEGEERNRGNFPPRFSGRQFPNYSSELNVNALELEDSALYLCASSLYGGTNTEAFFGQGTRLTVV.

This sequence joins TRBV11-2 and TRBJ2-5, with a possible D match to TRBD2 (6 bases). CDR3 length equals 14 residues. Germline CDR1 is SGHAT and CDR2 is FQNNGV. The V end was cut by 5 bases, the J end by 4 bases, with 14 bases between. CDR3 loop: CASSPTRGAETQYF. The CDR3 nucleotides read TGTGCCAGCAGCCCGACGCGGGGAGCAGAGACCCAGTACTTC.

The V gene is TRBV5-1, the J gene TRBJ1-3, with TRBD1 identical over 10 bases. Germline V gene data show CDR1 as SGHRS and CDR2 as YFSETQ. The CDR3 spans 15 residues. Trimming cost V 3 bases and J 5 bases; bases outside gene matches: 5. The CDR3 DNA reads as TGCGCCAGCAGCTCGGGACAGGGGAGTCGAAACACCATATATTTT. Translating it yields CASSSGQGSRNTIYF.

This clone was observed a single time. The CDR3 DNA reads TGTGCCAGCAGCCGCGACAGGGGCGAAGAAAAACTGTTTTTT. This encodes CASSRDRGEEKLFF. This sequence joins TRBV7-9 and TRBJ1-4; 8 nucleotides align to TRBD1. This CDR3 comprises 14 residues. Germline CDR1 is SEHNR and CDR2 is FQNEAQ (reference sequence). V lost 5 bases, J lost 8 bases, and 7 bases stayed unmatched.

V and J are TRBV5-4 and TRBJ2-3; 7 nucleotides agree with TRBD2. This CDR3 has 15 amino acids. Germline V gene lookup returns CDR1 SGHNT and CDR2 YYREEE (reference sequence). V shed 2 bases and J 1 base; nucleotides not matched to a gene: 4. Here the CDR3 reads CASSFTSARTDTQYF. CDR3 DNA sequence: TGTGCCAGCAGCTTTACTAGCGCTCGCACAGATACGCAGTATTTT.

The table lists this clone with a few counts. The CDR3 bases are TGTGCCAGTACCCCGGGACAGAGCAACTACGAGCAGTACTTC. Translation: CASTPGQSNYEQYF. The chain is built from TRBV19 and TRBJ2-7; 7 nucleotides agree with TRBD1. The CDR3 is made up of 14 amino acids. The V gene's germline CDR1 is LNHDA and CDR2 SQIVND (reference sequence). The J segment lost 3 bases and the V segment lost 7 bases, leaving 9 bases of the junction unmatched. Looking up the rest from reference TRBV19 and TRBJ2-7 gives the full variable domain: DGGITQSPKYLFRKEGQNVTLSCEQNLNHDAMYWYRQDPGQGLRLIYYSQIVNDFQKGDIAEGYSVSREKKESFPLTVTSAQKNPTAFYLCASTPGQSNYEQYFGPGTRLTVT.

The chain recombines TRBV5-4 with TRBJ2-1; TRBD2 matches at 12 bases. The CDR3 is made up of 16 amino acids. Germline V gene sequence: CDR1 SGHNT, CDR2 YYREEE (reference sequence). With V trimmed by 0 bases and J by 8 bases, 6 bases remained unmatched. CDR3: CASSLGATSGSDEQFF. Here the CDR3 DNA reads TGTGCCAGCAGCTTGGGAGCGACTAGCGGGAGCGATGAGCAGTTCTTC.

CDR3 bases: TGTGCCAGCAGTTACTCCGGGACTAGCGGGGAGACCCAGTACTTC. This translates into CASSYSGTSGETQYF. V is TRBV27 and J is TRBJ2-5; 12 bases fit TRBD2. CDR1 is MNHEY and CDR2 is SMNVEV in the germline V gene (reference sequence). Unmatched junction bases numbered 5, after V lost 4 bases and J lost 5 bases. The CDR3 is made up of 15 amino acids.

The CDR3 reads CASSSPTSGRYEQYF. CDR3 bases: TGTGCCAGCAGCTCCCCCACTAGCGGGCGGTACGAGCAGTACTTC. This chain links TRBV13 with TRBJ2-7; 9 bases line up with TRBD2. Trimming took 4 bases from V and 4 from J; bases not matched to a gene: 8. The CDR3 covers 15 residues. Germline CDR1 and CDR2: PRHDT and FYEKMQ (reference sequence).

The chain is built from TRBV5-1 and TRBJ2-1, with TRBD1 matching over 10 bases. V was clipped by 4 bases and J by 5 bases; unmatched bases: 9. The CDR3 loop spans 16 amino acids. Germline V lookup: CDR1 SGHRS, CDR2 YFSETQ. In DNA form, the CDR3 reads TGCGCCAGCAGCCTAGGAGTAGGGACAGGGGACAATGAGCAGTTCTTC. Translation: CASSLGVGTGDNEQFF.

V is TRBV7-6 and J is TRBJ2-2; TRBD2 aligns across 8 bases. The CDR3 runs to 16 residues. Per germline, CDR1 SGHVS and CDR2 FNYEAQ. The ends lost 4 bases at V and 6 bases at J; junction bases unmatched: 10. For the CDR3, the DNA is TGTGCCAGCAGCTCCGTTTTTGCGGGAGGTTCCGGGGAGCTGTTTTTT. It encodes CASSSVFAGGSGELFF.

The CDR3 loop reads CASSLRGGREDEQYF. CDR3 bases: TGTGCCAGCAGCTTGCGCGGGGGGCGGGAGGACGAGCAGTACTTC. The chain is built from TRBV7-9 and TRBJ2-7; 8 nucleotides line up with TRBD2. Per the germline V gene, CDR1 is SEHNR and CDR2 is FQNEAQ (reference sequence). J was trimmed by 5 bases and V by 3 bases; bases with no gene match: 9. The length of the CDR3 is 15 residues.

The genes are TRBV6-5 and TRBJ1-5, with D possibly matching TRBD1 (5 bases). The germline V gene encodes CDR1 MNHEY and CDR2 SVGAGI. The length of the CDR3 is 15 residues. Trimming left V 0 bases short and J 5 bases short, with 11 bases between. As DNA, the CDR3 is TGTGCCAGCAGTTACTCGTCAGGGTCCGATCAGCCCCAGCATTTT. Protein sequence: CASSYSSGSDQPQHF.

This clone showed up just once. The same CDR3 can be traced to other DNA sequences in this sample. This chain links TRBV6-5 with TRBJ2-1, with a possible D match to TRBD2 (6 bases). Looked up from germline, CDR1 is MNHEY and CDR2 is SVGAGI. Trimming pared 7 bases from V and 16 bases from J, leaving 17 bases between. The CDR3 consists of 11 residues. The CDR3 DNA follows: TGTGCCAGCAACTCGCGGGGCAGGCAATTCTTC. Protein product: CASNSRGRQFF.

V is TRBV30 and J is TRBJ1-1; 10 positions match TRBD1. This CDR3 comprises 13 residues. In germline, CDR1 is GTSNPN, CDR2 SVGIG (reference sequence). Germline trimming cut 8 bases from V and 5 bases from J; bases unmatched to any gene: 8. CDR3 sequence reads: CALRDRGRTEAFF. In DNA form, the CDR3 reads TGTGCCCTCCGGGACAGGGGCCGAACTGAAGCTTTCTTT.

The chain combines TRBV11-2 with TRBJ2-7; unclear D gene. The CDR3 length is 11 residues. CDR1 is SGHAT, CDR2 FQNNGV, per germline. Trimming took off 2 bases at V and 6 bases at J, with 5 bases between the two ends. CDR3 nucleotide sequence: TGTGCCAGCAGCTTACCTCCCGAGCAGTACTTC. Its protein product is CASSLPPEQYF.